This T cell receptor (beta chain) appears in the sequencing data of a study of CD8+ T cells in alopecia areata. Across the study: Twice a day, 5 to 10 mg of oral tofacitinib was administered to treated patients. A 6-month off-drug phase came after tofacitinib, which had lasted 6 to 18 months.

Obtained from alopecia areata patients were lesional scalp punch biopsies along with peripheral blood. Germline V CDR1 and CDR2: DFQATT, SNEGSKA (reference sequence). V was clipped by 6 bases and J by 1 base, with 3 bases between them. The CDR3 spans 10 residues. Broader study findings: Normal scalp showed lower clonality than lesional scalp, especially alopecia totalis/universalis.

This clone came up a few times. The antigen is unknown. RNA, once extracted, was reverse transcribed into cDNA for use as the sequencing template. TCRdb's table, derived via immunoSEQ multiplex PCR, lists solely in-frame clones and lacks some. The table has around 140,000 clones, approximately 50% seen once; the top ten hold approximately 0.99%. The sequence came from a human donor with alopecia areata. Material: CD4+ T cells sorted from blood, obtained at week 0. The chain employs TRBV20-1 and TRBJ1-2; D gene ambiguous. The CDR3 is CSANNYGYTF. The CDR3 DNA reads as TGCAGTGCCAATAACTATGGCTACACCTTC.